This T cell receptor (beta chain) is from a study of blood T cells in healthy people across ages. Whole-study findings and limits: Donors of long life had a larger count of naive CD4+ cells and greater diversity than aged donors. With naive T cell percentage, TCR beta diversity showed a strong correlation.

A second roughly 6 to 11 cycle PCR used barcoded and J-beta primers. A template-switch adaptor that had 12 random nucleotides put a tag on each cDNA molecule. TCRdb independently ran MiXCR on the 5' RACE reads; one entry per CDR3 protein. This table has about 1.4 million distinct CDR3 sequences, roughly 60% appearing once. Of note for this clonotype: Its specificity is unknown.

The CDR3 has 16 amino acids. Germline V CDR1 and CDR2: SGHDN, FVKESK. The V gene end was trimmed by 4 bases and the J gene end by 6 bases; junction bases not matched to a gene: 12. Isolation recovered at least 6.5 million PBMCs from every sample. The sequence derives from a man aged 18 to 29 in good health. What was sequenced was blood. This chain connects TRBV14 to TRBJ1-1; 9 nucleotides line up with TRBD1. The CDR3 protein is CASSRTGTGMSAEAFF. The CDR3 nucleotides read TGTGCCAGCAGCCGGACCGGGACAGGGATGAGTGCTGAAGCTTTCTTT.